This TCR beta chain was sequenced for a study of T cell changes during pregnancy in multiple sclerosis. The germline CDR1 and CDR2 sequences are SGHVS and FQNEAQ. The CDR3 has 12 residues. V was trimmed by 2 bases and J by 6 bases, leaving 4 bases between them. The table came from immunoSEQ multiplex PCR; TCRdb's copy has only in-frame clones and leaves some out. This sample has 100,000 or so clones; 85% to 95% occur once, and the top ten carry around 4.5%. V usage is TRBV7-8 and J usage is TRBJ2-2; D not certain. This receptor was identified in a female donor with multiple sclerosis, enrolled in a pregnancy study. This sample comprised peripheral blood, obtained in the first trimester of pregnancy. The DNA for the CDR3 is TGTGCCAGCAGCTTAAGCCCCGGGGAGCTGTTTTTT. This codes for CASSLSPGELFF.